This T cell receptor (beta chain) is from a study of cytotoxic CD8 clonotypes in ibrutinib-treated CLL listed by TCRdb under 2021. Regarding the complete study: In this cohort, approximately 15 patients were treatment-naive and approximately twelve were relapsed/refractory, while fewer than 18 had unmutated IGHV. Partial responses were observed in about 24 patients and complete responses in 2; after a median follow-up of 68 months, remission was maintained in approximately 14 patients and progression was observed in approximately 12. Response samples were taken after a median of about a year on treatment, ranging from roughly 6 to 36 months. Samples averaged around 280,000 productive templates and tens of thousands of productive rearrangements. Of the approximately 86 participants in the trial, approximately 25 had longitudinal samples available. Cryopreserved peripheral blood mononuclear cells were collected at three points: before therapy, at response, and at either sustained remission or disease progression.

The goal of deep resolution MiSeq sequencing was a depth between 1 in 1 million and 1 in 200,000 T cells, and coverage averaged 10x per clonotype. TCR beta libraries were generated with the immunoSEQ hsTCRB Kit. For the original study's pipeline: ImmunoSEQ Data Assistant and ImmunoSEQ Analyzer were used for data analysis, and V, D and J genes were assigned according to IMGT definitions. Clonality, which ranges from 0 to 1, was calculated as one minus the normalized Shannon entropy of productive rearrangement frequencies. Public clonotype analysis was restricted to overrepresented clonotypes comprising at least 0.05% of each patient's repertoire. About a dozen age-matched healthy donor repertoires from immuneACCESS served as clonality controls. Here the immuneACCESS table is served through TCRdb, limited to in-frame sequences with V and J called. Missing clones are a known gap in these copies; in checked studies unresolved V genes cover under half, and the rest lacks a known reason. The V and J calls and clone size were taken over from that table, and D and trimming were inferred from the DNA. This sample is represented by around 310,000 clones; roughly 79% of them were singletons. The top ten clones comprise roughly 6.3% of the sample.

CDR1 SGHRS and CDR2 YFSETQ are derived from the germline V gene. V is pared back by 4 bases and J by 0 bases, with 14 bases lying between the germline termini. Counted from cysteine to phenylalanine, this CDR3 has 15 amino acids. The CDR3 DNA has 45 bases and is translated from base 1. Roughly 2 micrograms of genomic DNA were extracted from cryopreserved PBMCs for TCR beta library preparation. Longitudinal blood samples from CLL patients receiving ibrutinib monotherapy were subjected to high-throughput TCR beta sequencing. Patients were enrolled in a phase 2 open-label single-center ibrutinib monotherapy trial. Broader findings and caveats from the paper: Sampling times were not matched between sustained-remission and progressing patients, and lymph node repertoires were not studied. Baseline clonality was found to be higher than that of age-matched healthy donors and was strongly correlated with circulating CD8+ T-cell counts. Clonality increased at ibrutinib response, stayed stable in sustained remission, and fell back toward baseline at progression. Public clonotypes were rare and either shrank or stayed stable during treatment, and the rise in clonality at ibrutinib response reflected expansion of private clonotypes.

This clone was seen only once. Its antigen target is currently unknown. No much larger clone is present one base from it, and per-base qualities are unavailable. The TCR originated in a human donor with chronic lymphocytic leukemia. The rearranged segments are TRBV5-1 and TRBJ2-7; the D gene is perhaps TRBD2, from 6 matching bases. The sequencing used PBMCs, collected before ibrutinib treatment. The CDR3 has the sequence CASSQASVFSYEQYF. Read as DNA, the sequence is TGCGCCAGCAGCCAAGCTAGCGTATTCTCCTACGAGCAGTACTTC.